The 19 T cell receptor beta chains presented below share a single source sample, sequenced in a study of CD8+ T cells in alopecia areata. As to treatment: oral pan-JAK inhibitor, 5-10 mg twice daily. RNA was extracted and reverse transcribed into cDNA as the sequencing template. The data were produced by immunoSEQ multiplex PCR, yet TCRdb's version contains in-frame clones alone and is incomplete. The sample includes about 210,000 clones, less than 50% seen only once; the top ten take over 2.5%. Sequencing was performed on CD4+ T cells sorted from blood, taken at roughly week 38, from a patient treated with tofacitinib. The receptors were gathered from a human donor with alopecia areata.

This clone was picked up many times. Here the CDR3 DNA reads TGTGCCAGCTCACCAAATTCAGGGGTTACTGAAGCTTTCTTT. Amino acids: CASSPNSGVTEAFF. The chain carries TRBV18 and TRBJ1-1; TRBD1 is a possible D gene (6 bases). V lost 2 bases and J 5 bases, leaving 12 bases between the germline ends. Germline CDR1 is KGHSH and CDR2 is LQKENI. The length of the CDR3 is 14 residues. Based on the CDR3 plus reference TRBV18 and TRBJ1-1, the full variable domain is NAGVMQNPRHLVRRRGQEARLRCSPMKGHSHVYWYRQLPEEGLKFMVYLQKENIIDESGMPKERFSAEFPKEGPSILRIQQVVRGDSAAYFCASSPNSGVTEAFFGQGTRLTVV.

This clone came up many times. The gene calls are TRBV4-2 and TRBJ2-1; 8 nucleotides align to TRBD2. Trimming at V came to 3 bases and at J to 0 bases, leaving 7 bases not matched to a gene. Germline assignment: CDR1 LGHNA and CDR2 YNFKEQ. There are 17 residues in the CDR3. The CDR3: CASSQVSGASSYNEQFF. CDR3 coding DNA: TGTGCCAGCAGCCAGGTTAGCGGGGCTAGCTCCTACAATGAGCAGTTCTTC.

In its sample, this clone was seen a few times. One junction end does not reproduce the germline sequence, and a read error may be involved. The chain has TRBV7-2 and TRBJ2-3; no definite D call. Germline CDR1 SGHTA, CDR2 FQGNSA. The length of the CDR3 is 13 residues. The CDR3 here is CASSLAYTDTQYF. CDR3 coding DNA: TGTGCCAGCAGCTTAGCCTACACAGACACGCAGTATTTT. Drawing the rest from reference TRBV7-2 and TRBJ2-3, the complete variable domain is GAGVSQSPSNKVTEKGKDVELRCDPISGHTALYWYRQSLGQGLEFLIYFQGNSAPDKSGLPSDRFSAERTGGSVSTLTIQRTQQEDSAVYLCASSLAYTDTQYFGPGTRLTVL.

This clone was observed a handful of times. This chain joins TRBV7-2 and TRBJ2-3, with D maybe TRBD2 (5 bases). The CDR3 loop spans 15 amino acids. The V end lost 0 bases, the J end lost 1 base, and 8 bases lay between the germline ends. CDR1 and CDR2 (germline): SGHTA, FQGNSA. This chain's CDR3 is CASSLAGARTDTQYF. The CDR3 DNA is TGTGCCAGCAGCTTAGCGGGAGCCCGCACAGATACGCAGTATTTT.

This clone was seen only once. The J gene is TRBJ2-1, the V gene TRBV5-1, with a tentative D call TRBD2 (5 bases). The CDR3 length is 16 residues. In germline, CDR1 is SGHRS, CDR2 YFSETQ. V was trimmed by 1 base and J by 0 bases, leaving 11 bases between them. The CDR3 DNA reads TGCGCCAGCAGCTTGAATGTGGGAGACTCCTACAATGAGCAGTTCTTC. Residues: CASSLNVGDSYNEQFF.

The table lists this clone with a count of one. The chain joins TRBV30 to TRBJ2-3; weak D call: TRBD2 (5 bases). The CDR3 is made up of 15 amino acids. The V end lost 7 bases, the J end lost 4 bases, and 21 bases lay between the germline ends. The germline V gene has CDR1 GTSNPN and CDR2 SVGIG (reference sequence). The DNA for the CDR3 is TGTGCCTCATCACTCGGGAACCCTAGGGCAGATACGCAGTATTTT. This codes for CASSLGNPRADTQYF.

This clone came up a few times. The chain recombines TRBV11-2 with TRBJ2-5, with TRBD2 matching 13 bases. V trimming: 4 bases; J trimming: 8 bases; junction bases outside the gene matches: 7. This CDR3 has 15 residues. In germline, CDR1 is SGHAT, CDR2 FQNNGV. The DNA of the CDR3 is TGTGCCAGCAGCTCCGGGACTAGCGGGATGGGAACCCAGTACTTC. Translating it yields CASSSGTSGMGTQYF.

The V gene is TRBV28, the J gene TRBJ2-1, with D possibly TRBD2 on 5 matching bases. Trimming removed 5 bases at V and 12 bases at J, with 14 bases between. Per the germline V gene, CDR1 is MDHEN and CDR2 is SYDVKM. The CDR3 covers 12 residues. The CDR3 DNA sequence: TGTGCCAGCAGTCCCCTTAGCGAGGTGCAGTTCTTC. Amino acids: CASSPLSEVQFF.

The chain recombines TRBV18 with TRBJ2-1; D remains unclear. The V and J ends lost 2 bases and 1 base respectively, with 6 bases between them. This CDR3 comprises 14 residues. CDR1 KGHSH and CDR2 LQKENI come from the germline V gene. For the CDR3, the DNA is TGTGCCAGCTCACCAGGGTTATCCTACAATGAGCAGTTCTTC. It translates to CASSPGLSYNEQFF.

This clone was picked up many times. The chain links TRBV4-1 to TRBJ2-7, with TRBD1 matching over 7 bases. Germline V lookup: CDR1 MGHRA, CDR2 YSYEKL. The V and J ends lost 1 base and 1 base, in that order; junction bases with no gene match: 7. The length of the CDR3 is 16 residues. CDR3 amino acids: CASSQAWPGQSYEQYF. CDR3 in DNA: TGCGCCAGCAGCCAAGCATGGCCGGGACAGTCCTACGAGCAGTACTTC.

The rearrangement uses TRBV29-1 and TRBJ2-3, with D possibly being TRBD2 (8 bases). Germline V CDR1 and CDR2: SQVTM, ANQGSEA. The CDR3 consists of 15 residues. Trimming stripped 4 bases from V and 7 bases from J, with 21 bases between. The CDR3 DNA reads TGCAGCGTTGGGGCGGGAGGACCACAGGGGAATACGCAGTATTTT. Its translation: CSVGAGGPQGNTQYF.

This chain joins TRBV7-9 and TRBJ2-1; no clear D. The germline V and J ends were trimmed by 0 bases and 5 bases, with 8 bases remaining between them. CDR3 length equals 14 residues. Germline V lookup: CDR1 SEHNR, CDR2 FQNEAQ (reference sequence). The CDR3 loop reads CASSLAVVNNEQFF. In DNA form, the CDR3 reads TGTGCCAGCAGCTTAGCGGTAGTGAACAATGAGCAGTTCTTC.

This clone was counted at least ten times. One end of the junction fails to match germline, which may point to a read error. This chain joins TRBV28 and TRBJ2-3; D unclear. Germline V gene sequence: CDR1 MDHEN, CDR2 SYDVKM. CDR3 length equals 17 residues. The chain's CDR3 is CASTLDVIQRPTDTQYF. The DNA for the CDR3 is TGTGCCAGCACTTTAGACGTGATTCAGCGCCCCACAGATACGCAGTATTTT. Full variable domain (remainder filled in from reference TRBV28 and TRBJ2-3): DVKVTQSSRYLVKRTGEKVFLECVQDMDHENMFWYRQDPGLGLRLIYFSYDVKMKEKGDIPEGYSVSREKKERFSLILESASTNQTSMYLCASTLDVIQRPTDTQYFGPGTRLTVL.

This clone was seen more than once but under ten times. This rearrangement joins TRBV6-5 to TRBJ2-7, with D possibly called TRBD1 or TRBD2 (5 bases each). The CDR3 is 11 residues long. Deletions cut 2 bases from V and 7 bases from J, with 6 bases between. Germline V lookup: CDR1 MNHEY, CDR2 SVGAGI. CDR3 amino acids: CASSYGGEQYF. The CDR3 coding sequence is TGTGCCAGCAGTTACGGGGGAGAGCAGTACTTC.

This clone was found a few times. The V and J genes are TRBV2 and TRBJ2-7; 8 bases map to TRBD1. The CDR3 totals 15 residues. J lost 0 bases, V lost 5 bases, and 6 bases had no gene match. Per the germline V gene, CDR1 is SNHLY and CDR2 is FYNNEI. CDR3 loop: CASSRDRPSSYEQYF. The CDR3 DNA is TGTGCCAGCAGTCGGGACAGGCCTAGCTCCTACGAGCAGTACTTC.

The count of this clone is one. The junction and the germline gene differ at one end; a read error may be behind it. The chain employs TRBV5-1 and TRBJ1-1; D might be TRBD1 (6 bases). The CDR3 spans 13 residues. The V gene's germline CDR1 is SGHRS and CDR2 YFSETQ. Written as DNA, the CDR3 is TGCGCCAGCAGGCGGACAGATGAAGCTTATTTGGTCTTT. Translating gives CASRRTDEAYLVF. Looking up the rest from reference TRBV5-1 and TRBJ1-1 gives the full variable domain: KAGVTQTPRYLIKTRGQQVTLSCSPISGHRSVSWYQQTPGQGLQFLFEYFSETQRNKGNFPGRFSGRQFSNSRSEMNVSTLELGDSALYLCASRRTDEAYLVFGQGTRLTVV.

V usage is TRBV6-6 and J usage is TRBJ1-1; D not resolved. CDR1 MNHNY and CDR2 SVGAGI come from the germline V gene (reference sequence). CDR3 length: 14 amino acids. V lost 2 bases to trimming and J lost 4 bases, with 11 bases between them. CDR3 in DNA: TGTGCCAGCAGTTACGCTGGTTTCAGCACTGAAGCTTTCTTT. It encodes CASSYAGFSTEAFF.

A note on this clone: Other DNA sequences within the sample encode an identical CDR3. The chain recombines TRBV7-8 with TRBJ2-5; D is ambiguous. This CDR3 comprises 12 residues. Deletions cut 5 bases from V and 1 base from J, with 5 bases between. Looked up from germline, CDR1 is SGHVS and CDR2 is FQNEAQ. For the CDR3, the DNA is TGTGCCAGCAGCCCTGCCCAAGAGACCCAGTACTTC. Translating gives CASSPAQETQYF.

The chain links TRBV9 to TRBJ1-2; maybe TRBD1 (5 bases). CDR1 and CDR2 (germline): SGDLS, YYNGEE. Trimming removed 4 bases from V and 2 bases from J, with 9 bases in between. The CDR3 consists of 13 residues. The CDR3 is CASSSRTNYGYTF. In DNA, the CDR3 is TGTGCCAGCAGCTCCAGGACAAACTATGGCTACACCTTC.